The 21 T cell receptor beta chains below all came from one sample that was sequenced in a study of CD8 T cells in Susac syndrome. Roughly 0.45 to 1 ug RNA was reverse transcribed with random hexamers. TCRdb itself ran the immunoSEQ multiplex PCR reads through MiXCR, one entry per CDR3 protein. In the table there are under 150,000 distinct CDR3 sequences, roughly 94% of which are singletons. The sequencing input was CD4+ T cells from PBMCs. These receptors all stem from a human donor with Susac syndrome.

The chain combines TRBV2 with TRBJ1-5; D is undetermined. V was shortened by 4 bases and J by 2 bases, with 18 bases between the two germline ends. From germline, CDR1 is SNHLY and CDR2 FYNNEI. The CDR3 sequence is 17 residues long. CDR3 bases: TGTGCCAGCAGTGCGAGGCCCTTCTGGGATCGCAATCAGCCCCAGCATTTT. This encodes CASSARPFWDRNQPQHF. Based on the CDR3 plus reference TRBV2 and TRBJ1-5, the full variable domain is EPEVTQTPSHQVTQMGQEVILRCVPISNHLYFYWYRQILGQKVEFLVSFYNNEISEKSEIFDDQFSVERPDGSNFTLKIRSTKLEDSAMYFCASSARPFWDRNQPQHFGDGTRLSIL.

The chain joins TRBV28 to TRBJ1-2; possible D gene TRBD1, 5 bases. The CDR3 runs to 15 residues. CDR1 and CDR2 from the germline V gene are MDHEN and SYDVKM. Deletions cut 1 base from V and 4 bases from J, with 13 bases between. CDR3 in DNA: TGTGCCAGCAGTTTATCGGGGGATTACGGCTATGGCTACACCTTC. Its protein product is CASSLSGDYGYGYTF.

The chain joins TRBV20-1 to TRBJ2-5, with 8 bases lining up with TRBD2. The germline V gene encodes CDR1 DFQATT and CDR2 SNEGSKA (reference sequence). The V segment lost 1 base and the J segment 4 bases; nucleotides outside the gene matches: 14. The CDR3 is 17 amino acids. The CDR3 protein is CSARVAAGVVRPETQYF. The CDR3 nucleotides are TGCAGTGCTAGAGTGGCAGCGGGAGTTGTGAGGCCAGAGACCCAGTACTTC.

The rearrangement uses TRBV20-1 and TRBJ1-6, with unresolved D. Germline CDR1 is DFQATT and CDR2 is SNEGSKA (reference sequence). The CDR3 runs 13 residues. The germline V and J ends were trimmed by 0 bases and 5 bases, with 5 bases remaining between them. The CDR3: CSARDRNNSPLHF. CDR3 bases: TGCAGTGCTAGAGATCGGAATAATTCACCCCTCCACTTT.

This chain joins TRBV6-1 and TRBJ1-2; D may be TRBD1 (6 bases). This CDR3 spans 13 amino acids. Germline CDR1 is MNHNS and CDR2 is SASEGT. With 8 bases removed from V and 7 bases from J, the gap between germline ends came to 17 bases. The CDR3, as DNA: TGTGCCAGCCGACAGGATCTAATTGGTGGCTACACCTTC. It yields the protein CASRQDLIGGYTF.

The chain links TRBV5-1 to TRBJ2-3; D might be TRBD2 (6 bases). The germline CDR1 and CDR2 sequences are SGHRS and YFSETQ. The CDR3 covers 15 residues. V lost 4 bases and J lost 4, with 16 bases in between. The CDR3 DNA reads TGCGCCAGCAGCCCGCGGACTACGGGCCCAGATACGCAGTATTTT. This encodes CASSPRTTGPDTQYF.

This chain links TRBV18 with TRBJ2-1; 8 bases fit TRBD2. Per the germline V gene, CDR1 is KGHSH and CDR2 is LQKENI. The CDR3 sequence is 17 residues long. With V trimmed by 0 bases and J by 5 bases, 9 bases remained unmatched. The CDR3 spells CASSPPVRTGGHNEQFF. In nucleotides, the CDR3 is TGTGCCAGCTCACCACCGGTGCGAACGGGAGGGCACAATGAGCAGTTCTTC.

The DNA of the CDR3 is TGCAGTGCCCAGGTGTCAGACGAGCAGTACTTC. Translated, it gives CSAQVSDEQYF. The chain couples TRBV20-1 to TRBJ2-7; D unclear. The CDR3 length is 11 residues. With 6 bases removed from V and 5 bases from J, the gap between germline ends came to 11 bases. Germline CDR1 DFQATT, CDR2 SNEGSKA (reference sequence).

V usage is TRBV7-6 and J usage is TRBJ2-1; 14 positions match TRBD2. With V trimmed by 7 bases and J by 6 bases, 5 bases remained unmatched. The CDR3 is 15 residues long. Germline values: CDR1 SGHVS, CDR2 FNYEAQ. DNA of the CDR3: TGTGCCAGCAACCAGGGACTAGCGGGAGTCAATGAGCAGTTCTTC. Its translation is CASNQGLAGVNEQFF.

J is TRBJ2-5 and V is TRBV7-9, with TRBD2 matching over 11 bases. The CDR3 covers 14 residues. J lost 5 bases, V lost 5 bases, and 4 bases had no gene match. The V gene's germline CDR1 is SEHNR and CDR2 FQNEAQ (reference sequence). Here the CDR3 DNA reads TGTGCCAGCAGCCCTAGCGGGGGGCTCGAGACCCAGTACTTC. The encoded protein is CASSPSGGLETQYF.

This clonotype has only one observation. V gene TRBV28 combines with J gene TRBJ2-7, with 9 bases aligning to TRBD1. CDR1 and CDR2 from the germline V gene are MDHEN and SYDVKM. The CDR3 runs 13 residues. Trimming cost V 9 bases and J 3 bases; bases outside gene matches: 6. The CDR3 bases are TGTGCCAGTACAGGGGGCGCCTACTACGAGCAGTACTTC. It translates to CASTGGAYYEQYF.

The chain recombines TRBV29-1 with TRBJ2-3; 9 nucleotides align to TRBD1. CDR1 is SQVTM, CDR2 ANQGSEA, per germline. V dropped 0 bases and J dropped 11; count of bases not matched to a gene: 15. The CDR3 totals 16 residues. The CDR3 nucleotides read TGCAGCGTTGAAGATCGTCCGGGACAGGGACTCCTAAAGCAGTATTTT. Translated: CSVEDRPGQGLLKQYF.

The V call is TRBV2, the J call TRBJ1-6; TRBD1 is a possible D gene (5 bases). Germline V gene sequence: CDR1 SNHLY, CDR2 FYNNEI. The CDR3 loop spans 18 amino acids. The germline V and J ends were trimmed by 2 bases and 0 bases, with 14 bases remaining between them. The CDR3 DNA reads TGTGCCAGCAGTGAACGGGGCAGGGCCTTCTCCTATAATTCACCCCTCCACTTT. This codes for CASSERGRAFSYNSPLHF.

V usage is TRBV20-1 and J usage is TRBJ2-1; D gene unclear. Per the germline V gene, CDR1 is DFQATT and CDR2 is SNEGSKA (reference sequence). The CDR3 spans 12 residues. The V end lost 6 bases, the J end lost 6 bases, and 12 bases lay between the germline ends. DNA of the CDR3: TGCAGTGCAGGAAGCTCGGCCAATGAGCAGTTCTTC. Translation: CSAGSSANEQFF.

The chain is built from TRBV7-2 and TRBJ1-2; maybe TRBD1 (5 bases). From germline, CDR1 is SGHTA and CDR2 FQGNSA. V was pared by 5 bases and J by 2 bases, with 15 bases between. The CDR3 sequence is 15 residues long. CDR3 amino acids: CASSGTAQRNYGYTF. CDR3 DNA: TGTGCCAGCAGCGGGACGGCACAGAGAAACTATGGCTACACCTTC. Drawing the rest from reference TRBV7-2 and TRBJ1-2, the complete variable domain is GAGVSQSPSNKVTEKGKDVELRCDPISGHTALYWYRQSLGQGLEFLIYFQGNSAPDKSGLPSDRFSAERTGGSVSTLTIQRTQQEDSAVYLCASSGTAQRNYGYTFGSGTRLTVV.

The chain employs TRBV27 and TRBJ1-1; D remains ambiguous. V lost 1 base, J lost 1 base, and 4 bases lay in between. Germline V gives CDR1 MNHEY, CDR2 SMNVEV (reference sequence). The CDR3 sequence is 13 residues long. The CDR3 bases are TGTGCCAGCAGTTTATATAGGAACACTGAAGCTTTCTTT. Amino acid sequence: CASSLYRNTEAFF.

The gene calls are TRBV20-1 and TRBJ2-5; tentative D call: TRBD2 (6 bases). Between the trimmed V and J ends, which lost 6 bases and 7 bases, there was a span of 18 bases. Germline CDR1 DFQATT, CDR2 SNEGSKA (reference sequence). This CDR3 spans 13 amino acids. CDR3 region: CSAPPLAPATQYF. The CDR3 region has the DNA TGCAGTGCCCCTCCCCTAGCGCCTGCGACCCAGTACTTC.

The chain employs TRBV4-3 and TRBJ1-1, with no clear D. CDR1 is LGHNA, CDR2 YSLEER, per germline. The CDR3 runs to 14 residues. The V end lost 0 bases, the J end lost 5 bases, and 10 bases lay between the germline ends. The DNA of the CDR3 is TGCGCCAGCAGCCAAGAATTCGTCGGGACTGAAGCTTTCTTT. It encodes CASSQEFVGTEAFF.

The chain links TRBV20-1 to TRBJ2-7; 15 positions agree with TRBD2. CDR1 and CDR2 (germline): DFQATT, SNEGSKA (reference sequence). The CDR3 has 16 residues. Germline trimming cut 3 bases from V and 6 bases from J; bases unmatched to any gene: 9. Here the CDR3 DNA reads TGCAGTGCTAGGCGGACTAGCGGGAGGGCCACCGGCGAGCAGTACTTC. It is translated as CSARRTSGRATGEQYF.

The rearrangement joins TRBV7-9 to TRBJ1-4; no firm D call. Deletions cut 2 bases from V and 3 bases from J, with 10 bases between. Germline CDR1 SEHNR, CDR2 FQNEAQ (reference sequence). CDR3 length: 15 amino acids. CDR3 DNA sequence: TGTGCCAGCAGCTTAAAACAGATTGCTAATGAAAAACTGTTTTTT. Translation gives CASSLKQIANEKLFF.

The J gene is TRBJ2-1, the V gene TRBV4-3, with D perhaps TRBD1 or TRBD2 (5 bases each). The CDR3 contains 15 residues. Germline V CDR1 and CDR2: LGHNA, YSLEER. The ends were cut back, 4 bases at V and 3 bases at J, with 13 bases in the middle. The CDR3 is CASSRDRGHYNEQFF. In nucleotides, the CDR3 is TGCGCCAGCAGCCGGGACCGGGGCCACTACAATGAGCAGTTCTTC.